These T cell receptor beta chains were read from a single sample in a study of T cell changes during pregnancy in multiple sclerosis. Profiled with immunoSEQ multiplex PCR; TCRdb holds only in-frame clones, not every one. The repertoire has roughly 40,000 clones, about 93% of them found once; the top ten carry about 0.42%. The sample in question was CD4+ T cells from peripheral blood mononuclear cells, obtained in the third trimester of pregnancy. These receptors originate from a female donor with multiple sclerosis, enrolled in a pregnancy study. CDR3s include the opening cysteine and the closing phenylalanine or tryptophan. The order of the fields is D gene, V gene, clone size, J gene, CDR3 DNA, CDR3 protein. D genes are given only for firm matches. A row's size may be missing; if present it is once, few, many or a size class.

d_gene: TRBD2
v_gene: TRBV27
abundance: .
j_gene: TRBJ2-2
CDR3nt: TGTGCCAGCAGTTCCTCCCCGGGCGGGGGCACCGGGGAGCTGTTTTTT
CDR3aa: CASSSSPGGGTGELFF

d_gene: .
v_gene: TRBV14
abundance: .
j_gene: TRBJ2-1
CDR3nt: TGTGCCAGCAGCCAAGGTCGCCTAGGGGGTGAGCAGTTCTTC
CDR3aa: CASSQGRLGGEQFF

d_gene: .
v_gene: TRBV28
abundance: once
j_gene: TRBJ2-1
CDR3nt: TGTGCCAGCAGACCAGCACCCCTTTCTCGGCCTAGTACGAGATGGAATGAGCAGTTCTTC
CDR3aa: CASRPAPLSRPSTRWNEQFF

d_gene: TRBD1
v_gene: TRBV2
abundance: once
j_gene: TRBJ1-1
CDR3nt: TGTGCCAGCAGAGTTGGACAACAGGGGGGAGCTTTCTTT
CDR3aa: CASRVGQQGGAFF

d_gene: TRBD1
v_gene: TRBV6-5
abundance: .
j_gene: TRBJ1-2
CDR3nt: TGTGCCAGCAGTCCATACAGGGGGCTTAACTATGGCTACACCTTC
CDR3aa: CASSPYRGLNYGYTF

d_gene: TRBD2
v_gene: TRBV6-1
abundance: .
j_gene: TRBJ2-1
CDR3nt: TGTGCCAGCAGTGAAGGGGGACTAGCGGGGAGCTACAATGAGCAGTTCTTC
CDR3aa: CASSEGGLAGSYNEQFF

d_gene: .
v_gene: TRBV23-1
abundance: .
j_gene: TRBJ2-1
CDR3nt: TGCGCCAGCAGTCAAGTTCTAGGGGGTGAGCAGTTCTTC
CDR3aa: CASSQVLGGEQFF

d_gene: TRBD1
v_gene: TRBV7-2
abundance: .
j_gene: TRBJ1-5
CDR3nt: TGTGCCAGCAGCAGGGGACAGGGTATCAATCAGCCCCAGCATTTT
CDR3aa: CASSRGQGINQPQHF

d_gene: TRBD1
v_gene: TRBV5-1
abundance: .
j_gene: TRBJ1-1
CDR3nt: TGCGCCAGCAGCTCGAGACCGGGACAGGGAGCTGAAGCTTTCTTT
CDR3aa: CASSSRPGQGAEAFF

d_gene: .
v_gene: TRBV9
abundance: .
j_gene: TRBJ1-2
CDR3nt: TGTGCCAGCAGCGTAGAGGCGCGGGGTCTAAACTATGGCTACACCTTC
CDR3aa: CASSVEARGLNYGYTF

d_gene: .
v_gene: TRBV28
abundance: .
j_gene: TRBJ2-7
CDR3nt: TGTGCCAGCAGCACCTACGGGGACGAGCAGTACTTC
CDR3aa: CASSTYGDEQYF

d_gene: .
v_gene: TRBV6-5
abundance: .
j_gene: TRBJ2-7
CDR3nt: TGTGCCAGCACCACGTTGGGCACAAGCAAGCAGTACTTC
CDR3aa: CASTTLGTSKQYF

d_gene: .
v_gene: TRBV6-6
abundance: .
j_gene: TRBJ2-7
CDR3nt: TGTGCCAGCAGTCCGGACACCCTCTCCGAGCAGTACTTC
CDR3aa: CASSPDTLSEQYF

d_gene: TRBD1
v_gene: TRBV9
abundance: .
j_gene: TRBJ1-2
CDR3nt: TGTGCCAGCAGCGTAGTAGGACAGGGGGGAGGCTACACCTTC
CDR3aa: CASSVVGQGGGYTF

d_gene: .
v_gene: TRBV20-1
abundance: .
j_gene: TRBJ1-4
CDR3nt: TGCAGTGCTAGACGGGATGAAAAACTGTTTTTT
CDR3aa: CSARRDEKLFF

d_gene: TRBD1
v_gene: TRBV28
abundance: .
j_gene: TRBJ1-5
CDR3nt: TGTGCCAGCAGTGCCCGACAGGGGGCGGGCCAGCCCCAGCATTTT
CDR3aa: CASSARQGAGQPQHF

d_gene: TRBD1
v_gene: TRBV5-4
abundance: .
j_gene: TRBJ2-7
CDR3nt: TGTGCCAGCAGCTCTCTGGCAGGGGGCTTGTACGAGCAGTACTTC
CDR3aa: CASSSLAGGLYEQYF

d_gene: TRBD1
v_gene: TRBV30
abundance: .
j_gene: TRBJ1-2
CDR3nt: TGTGCCTGGAGTATAGGGGGCAATGGCTACACCTTC
CDR3aa: CAWSIGGNGYTF

d_gene: .
v_gene: TRBV7-9
abundance: .
j_gene: TRBJ2-3
CDR3nt: TGTGCCAGCAGCTACATTAGCGGCACAGATACGCAGTATTTT
CDR3aa: CASSYISGTDTQYF

d_gene: TRBD2
v_gene: TRBV19
abundance: .
j_gene: TRBJ2-7
CDR3nt: TGTGCCAGTAGTATTGTTGGGGGGGGAGCCTACGAGCAGTACTTC
CDR3aa: CASSIVGGGAYEQYF

d_gene: .
v_gene: TRBV6-5
abundance: .
j_gene: TRBJ1-1
CDR3nt: TGTGCCAGCACCCCCCGGCAGGGAGGGGGTGAAGCTTTCTTT
CDR3aa: CASTPRQGGGEAFF

d_gene: TRBD1
v_gene: TRBV10-1
abundance: .
j_gene: TRBJ2-3
CDR3nt: TGCGCCAGCAGTCCCCGGGACAGGGTATACAATACGCAGTATTTT
CDR3aa: CASSPRDRVYNTQYF

d_gene: .
v_gene: TRBV5-1
abundance: .
j_gene: TRBJ2-5
CDR3nt: TGCGCCAGCAGCCACCCCAGGGGTGGGGAGACCCAGTACTTC
CDR3aa: CASSHPRGGETQYF

d_gene: .
v_gene: TRBV12-5
abundance: .
j_gene: TRBJ2-7
CDR3nt: TGTGCTAGTGGTTTGGTAAAAATTTTGGGGGGGGCGAGCTCCTACGAGCAGTACTTC
CDR3aa: CASGLVKILGGASSYEQYF

d_gene: .
v_gene: TRBV4-1
abundance: .
j_gene: TRBJ1-2
CDR3nt: TGCGCCAGCAGCCAACACGAGGAGTACTATGGCTACACCTTC
CDR3aa: CASSQHEEYYGYTF

d_gene: TRBD2
v_gene: TRBV4-1
abundance: .
j_gene: TRBJ2-3
CDR3nt: TGCGCCAGCAGCCTGGGGACTAGCGGGCGCACAGATACGCAGTATTTT
CDR3aa: CASSLGTSGRTDTQYF

d_gene: TRBD2
v_gene: TRBV27
abundance: few
j_gene: TRBJ2-1
CDR3nt: TGTGCCCGGCGGGAGGGGAATGAGCAGTTCTTC
CDR3aa: CARREGNEQFF

d_gene: .
v_gene: TRBV5-1
abundance: once
j_gene: TRBJ2-3
CDR3nt: TGCGCCAGCAGCTTTAGGCTAGCGTCATCGGCAGATACGCAGTATTTT
CDR3aa: CASSFRLASSADTQYF

d_gene: .
v_gene: TRBV19
abundance: .
j_gene: TRBJ1-1
CDR3nt: TGTGCCAGCAAGCATAGGGGTTCGGGGGGGCGATCCACTGAAGCTTTCTTT
CDR3aa: CASKHRGSGGRSTEAFF

d_gene: TRBD2
v_gene: TRBV7-9
abundance: .
j_gene: TRBJ2-2
CDR3nt: TGTGCCAGCAGCTTATGGGGACTAGCGACTTCGAACACCGGGGAGCTGTTTTTT
CDR3aa: CASSLWGLATSNTGELFF

d_gene: TRBD2
v_gene: TRBV7-2
abundance: .
j_gene: TRBJ2-2
CDR3nt: TGTGCCAGCAGGACTAGCGGGAGGAAAGGGGAGCTGTTTTTT
CDR3aa: CASRTSGRKGELFF

d_gene: TRBD2
v_gene: TRBV2
abundance: .
j_gene: TRBJ2-5
CDR3nt: TGTGCCAGCAGGGGGGGACTAGCGGGAGGGCCTCAAGAGACCCAGTACTTC
CDR3aa: CASRGGLAGGPQETQYF